This T cell receptor beta chain appears in the sequencing data of a study of shared clonotypes between healthy human individuals. V lost 4 bases to trimming and J lost 2 bases; unmatched junction nucleotides: 7. The CDR3 consists of 17 residues. Germline CDR1 reads SGHAT; CDR2 reads FQDESV (reference sequence). Using immunoSEQ multiplex PCR, the repertoire was profiled, and TCRdb retains in-frame clones only, with some absent. This sample has about 490,000 clones, with less than 80% found just once. The sample taken for sequencing was PBMCs. This sequence was found in a woman in her forties in good health. Some clones in this sample may be carry-over from other donors' samples. The rearrangement joins TRBV11-1 to TRBJ2-6; 8 nucleotides match TRBD1. This CDR3 reads CASSSGQGPPGANVLTF. For the CDR3, the DNA is TGTGCCAGCAGCTCCGGACAGGGCCCCCCTGGGGCCAACGTCCTGACTTTC.